The 26 T cell receptor beta chains given below trace back to one sample, sequenced in a study of T cells in Graves' hyperthyroidism and ophthalmopathy. TCR beta CDR3 regions were amplified from RNA. The HTBI primer set drove a first-round RT-PCR of the TCR CDR3. Each CDR3 protein gets one entry after TCRdb re-called the multiplex PCR reads with MiXCR. The sample holds about 400,000 distinct CDR3 sequences, about a sixth seen once. The sample was blood. The receptors were gathered from a woman aged 18-29 years with Graves' hyperthyroidism.

This clonotype was observed at least ten times. The chain is built from TRBV3-1 and TRBJ1-6, with a tentative D call TRBD1 (6 bases). Looked up from germline, CDR1 is LGHDT and CDR2 is YNNKEL (reference sequence). The V gene lost 6 bases and the J gene lost 10 bases, with 16 bases spanning the gap. The CDR3 loop spans 14 amino acids. CDR3 bases: TGTGCCAGCAGAAGGGGTAGGGGGACCTCACCCCTCCACTTT. Translated, it gives CASRRGRGTSPLHF.

This clonotype turned up a few times. The junction departs from the called germline gene at one end, perhaps through a read error. This rearrangement joins TRBV27 to TRBJ1-5; a weak D match, TRBD1 (6 bases). The CDR3 has 15 residues. The germline V gene has CDR1 MNHEY and CDR2 SMNVEV (reference sequence). The CDR3 is CASKRWSGEGQPRHF. For the CDR3, the DNA is TGTGCCAGCAAGCGGTGGTCAGGGGAAGGTCAGCCCCGGCATTTT.

V gene TRBV5-8 combines with J gene TRBJ1-2; a possible D gene is TRBD1 (6 bases). V shed 2 bases and J shed 4 bases, with 15 bases lying between them. The CDR3 runs to 15 residues. Germline V CDR1 and CDR2: SGHTS, YDEGEE. DNA of the CDR3: TGTGCCAGCAGCTTTTTAACAGGGTCGGGCTATGGCTACACCTTC. It specifies CASSFLTGSGYGYTF.

A few counts support this clonotype. The chain employs TRBV9 and TRBJ2-3; 11 nucleotides align to TRBD2. The CDR3 has 19 residues. V shed 4 bases and J 1 base; nucleotides not matched to a gene: 14. Germline loops: CDR1 SGDLS, CDR2 YYNGEE. CDR3 in amino acids: CASSPRSSGRAVGTDTQYF. The CDR3 region has the DNA TGTGCCAGCAGCCCCCGGAGTAGCGGGAGGGCCGTTGGCACAGATACGCAGTATTTT.

Ten or more counts support this clonotype. The chain couples TRBV7-4 to TRBJ1-4; 9 bases agree with TRBD1. CDR1 is SGHVT, CDR2 SQSDAQ, per germline. The CDR3 extends over 15 amino acids. V lost 6 bases and J lost 5; bases outside the gene matches: 7. The CDR3 loop is CASRNRGLGNEKLFF. The CDR3 bases are TGTGCCAGCAGAAACAGGGGGCTGGGGAATGAAAAACTGTTTTTT.

There are many counts of this clonotype. This sequence joins TRBV9 and TRBJ2-3; the match to TRBD2 covers 8 bases. The V gene's germline CDR1 is SGDLS and CDR2 YYNGEE. CDR3 length: 15 residues. Trimming cost V 6 bases and J 2 bases; bases outside gene matches: 8. The CDR3 loop reads CASTPTSGPTDTQYF. As DNA, the CDR3 is TGTGCCAGCACCCCTACTAGCGGCCCCACAGATACGCAGTATTTT.

Many counts were recorded for this clonotype. The chain links TRBV27 to TRBJ2-1, with 10 bases fitting TRBD2. CDR3 length equals 17 residues. The germline V gene encodes CDR1 MNHEY and CDR2 SMNVEV (reference sequence). The J segment lost 5 bases and the V segment lost 5 bases, leaving 12 bases of the junction unmatched. CDR3 DNA: TGTGCCAGCAGTCCCCACCCCGGAGCGGGGGGGAACAATGAGCAGTTCTTC. This codes for CASSPHPGAGGNNEQFF.

This clonotype appeared many times. The chain recombines TRBV28 with TRBJ1-2; D may be TRBD1 (6 bases). Germline-derived CDR1 and CDR2 are MDHEN and SYDVKM. CDR3 length equals 16 residues. Trimming removed 6 bases from V and 4 bases from J, with 21 bases in between. The CDR3 sequence: CASSQGTGYGGYGYTF. DNA of the CDR3: TGTGCCAGCAGCCAAGGAACAGGGTATGGTGGCTATGGCTACACCTTC.

This clonotype was detected ten times or more. The chain has TRBV4-2 and TRBJ2-1; D remains ambiguous. V was cut by 1 base and J by 10 bases, with 8 bases left in between. The germline V gene encodes CDR1 LGHNA and CDR2 YNFKEQ. The CDR3 is made up of 12 amino acids. The CDR3 DNA is TGTGCCAGCAGCCAAGTCCCAGGAGAGCAGTTCTTC. Protein product: CASSQVPGEQFF.

The chain joins TRBV24-1 to TRBJ2-2, with 9 bases matching TRBD2. The CDR3 totals 15 residues. Germline V lookup: CDR1 KGHDR, CDR2 SFDVKD. V was clipped by 5 bases and J by 7 bases; unmatched bases: 7. CDR3 in amino acids: CATSGVAGAGGELFF. In DNA, the CDR3 is TGTGCCACCAGTGGAGTAGCGGGAGCGGGCGGGGAGCTGTTTTTT.

This sequence joins TRBV12-3 or TRBV12-4 and TRBJ2-2; TRBD2 agrees at 11 bases. V dropped 3 bases and J dropped 5; count of bases not matched to a gene: 5. This CDR3 region has 16 residues. This CDR3 is CASSFGTSGMTGELFF. The CDR3 DNA reads as TGTGCCAGCAGTTTCGGGACTAGCGGTATGACCGGGGAGCTGTTTTTT.

This clonotype was seen at least ten times. The chain uses TRBV18 and TRBJ2-5; 12 nucleotides line up with TRBD2. Germline V gene data show CDR1 as KGHSH and CDR2 as LQKENI. The CDR3 length is 14 residues. The trim removed 0 bases at V and 13 bases at J, leaving 6 bases unmatched. The DNA of the CDR3 is TGTGCCAGCTCACCACCGGCTAGCGGGGGGGCCACGTACTTC. Translation: CASSPPASGGATYF.

This clonotype appeared a single time. This chain connects TRBV11-1 to TRBJ1-5, with D unresolved. The CDR3 has 14 residues. The germline V gene encodes CDR1 SGHAT and CDR2 FQDESV (reference sequence). Trimming stripped 1 base from V and 7 bases from J, with 11 bases between. The CDR3 is CASSLEGRGQPQHF. The DNA for the CDR3 is TGTGCCAGCAGCTTAGAGGGTCGCGGCCAGCCCCAGCATTTT.

This clonotype has more than one count but fewer than ten. The CDR3 loop is CASSYGSGSGARSPLHF. The CDR3 nucleotides read TGTGCCAGCAGTTACGGGTCGGGATCAGGGGCTCGGTCACCCCTCCACTTT. The chain employs TRBV6-6 and TRBJ1-6; the D gene is possibly TRBD1 (6 bases). This CDR3 region has 17 residues. V was cut by 2 bases and J by 10 bases, with 21 bases left in between. CDR1 is MNHNY, CDR2 SVGAGI, per germline (reference sequence).

This clonotype was observed many times. This chain uses TRBV20-1 with TRBJ1-3; 7 positions agree with TRBD1. V was clipped by 4 bases and J by 1 base; unmatched bases: 10. Germline V gene lookup returns CDR1 DFQATT and CDR2 SNEGSKA (reference sequence). The CDR3 runs to 16 residues. This chain's CDR3 is CSATKSGTASGNTIYF. In nucleotides, the CDR3 is TGCAGTGCTACTAAGAGCGGGACAGCATCTGGAAACACCATATATTTT.

There are a few counts of this clonotype. The rearrangement joins TRBV27 to TRBJ2-5; possible D gene TRBD1, 5 bases. Germline CDR1 is MNHEY and CDR2 is SMNVEV (reference sequence). The CDR3 runs to 13 residues. V lost 6 bases, J lost 2 bases, and 10 bases lay in between. The CDR3 region has the DNA TGTGCCAGCAGAAGGGGCAGACAAGAGACCCAGTACTTC. Its protein product is CASRRGRQETQYF.

This clonotype was found many times. The chain recombines TRBV10-3 with TRBJ1-5, with TRBD1 matching over 9 bases. The CDR3 runs to 15 residues. V was pared by 2 bases and J by 7 bases, with 6 bases of the junction left unmatched. Germline CDR1 is ENHRY and CDR2 is SYGVKD. CDR3 amino acids: CAISEDRTGVQPQHF. Here the CDR3 DNA reads TGTGCCATCAGTGAGGACAGGACAGGGGTCCAGCCCCAGCATTTT.

This clonotype was recorded many times. The chain links TRBV19 to TRBJ1-1, with a possible D match to TRBD1 (6 bases). Germline V gives CDR1 LNHDA, CDR2 SQIVND (reference sequence). V dropped 7 bases and J dropped 0 bases, with 15 bases sitting between them. CDR3 length: 15 amino acids. The CDR3 region is CASKKRGAVNTEAFF. CDR3 nucleotide sequence: TGTGCCAGTAAGAAGAGGGGGGCGGTGAACACTGAAGCTTTCTTT.

This clonotype was counted between two and nine times. The chain couples TRBV3-1 to TRBJ2-7, with 12 nucleotides matching TRBD1. V was pared by 4 bases and J by 5 bases, with 6 bases of the junction left unmatched. The CDR3 covers 15 residues. Germline V lookup: CDR1 LGHDT, CDR2 YNNKEL (reference sequence). The CDR3 DNA is TGTGCCAGCAGCCTTCCGGGACAGGGGGCCAACGAGCAGTACTTC. It encodes CASSLPGQGANEQYF.

The table lists this clonotype with many counts. The genes are TRBV7-8 and TRBJ1-5; D uncertain. Trimming took off 1 base at V and 7 bases at J, with 14 bases between the two ends. CDR1 is SGHVS and CDR2 is FQNEAQ in the germline V gene. The CDR3 is 15 amino acids. CDR3 bases: TGTGCCAGCAGCTTAGGGAGGTGGGGATTCCAGCCCCAGCATTTT. It is translated as CASSLGRWGFQPQHF.

This chain connects TRBV12-3 or TRBV12-4 to TRBJ2-6; the match to TRBD1 covers 8 bases. This CDR3 comprises 16 residues. Trimming cost V 5 bases and J 0 bases; bases outside gene matches: 3. The CDR3 bases are TGTGCCAGCAGTCAAGGACAGGGCTCTGGGGCCAACGTCCTGACTTTC. This translates into CASSQGQGSGANVLTF.

This clonotype showed up many times. V usage is TRBV7-9 and J usage is TRBJ1-6; D gene ambiguous. CDR3 length equals 16 residues. V lost 1 base, J lost 5 bases, and 12 bases lay in between. The germline gives CDR1 SEHNR, CDR2 FQNEAQ (reference sequence). CDR3 sequence (DNA): TGTGCCAGCAGCTTAGGCGGCATCCCCAATAATTCACCCCTCCACTTT. Translated, it gives CASSLGGIPNNSPLHF.

This clonotype was observed many times. The chain joins TRBV5-1 to TRBJ2-7; the match to TRBD1 covers 7 bases. Germline V gene lookup returns CDR1 SGHRS and CDR2 YFSETQ. V shed 5 bases, J shed 2 bases, and the junction held 16 bases outside the gene matches. The CDR3 totals 17 residues. The CDR3 sequence: CASRPDRVRVVAYEQYF. For the CDR3, the DNA is TGCGCCAGCAGACCCGACAGGGTAAGAGTGGTAGCCTACGAGCAGTACTTC. The whole variable domain, remainder taken from reference TRBV5-1 and TRBJ2-7, is KAGVTQTPRYLIKTRGQQVTLSCSPISGHRSVSWYQQTPGQGLQFLFEYFSETQRNKGNFPGRFSGRQFSNSRSEMNVSTLELGDSALYLCASRPDRVRVVAYEQYFGPGTRLTVT.

This clonotype was recorded at least ten times. The J gene is TRBJ1-5, the V gene TRBV30; TRBD1 agrees at 8 bases. CDR1 is GTSNPN and CDR2 is SVGIG in the germline V gene (reference sequence). Trimming cost V 2 bases and J 3 bases; bases outside gene matches: 3. The CDR3 has 14 residues. CDR3 residues: CAWSKGQANQPQHF. CDR3 in DNA: TGTGCCTGGAGTAAGGGACAGGCCAATCAGCCCCAGCATTTT. Full variable domain (remainder filled in from reference TRBV30 and TRBJ1-5): SQTIHQWPATLVQPVGSPLSLECTVEGTSNPNLYWYRQAAGRGLQLLFYSVGIGQISSEVPQNLSASRPQDRQFILSSKKLLLSDSGFYLCAWSKGQANQPQHFGDGTRLSIL.

Worth noting for this clonotype: Likely a read error: the CDR3 ends without its conserved phenylalanine or tryptophan. The rearrangement uses TRBV12-3 or TRBV12-4 and TRBJ2-7, with 9 bases that match TRBD2. This CDR3 comprises 19 residues. With V trimmed by 3 bases and J by 5 bases, 20 bases remained unmatched. The CDR3 spells CASSLRGRAYWEFNNEQYL. The CDR3 region has the DNA TGTGCCAGCAGTTTGCGCGGGAGGGCCTATTGGGAGTTCAACAACGAGCAGTACCTC.

The chain has TRBV7-9 and TRBJ2-1; 9 bases map to TRBD2. The germline V gene encodes CDR1 SEHNR and CDR2 FQNEAQ (reference sequence). This CDR3 comprises 17 residues. The V gene end was trimmed by 4 bases and the J gene end by 3 bases; junction bases not matched to a gene: 10. CDR3 in amino acids: CASSWSGRKGLYNEQFF. The CDR3 nucleotides read TGTGCCAGCAGCTGGAGCGGGAGGAAAGGACTCTACAATGAGCAGTTCTTC.